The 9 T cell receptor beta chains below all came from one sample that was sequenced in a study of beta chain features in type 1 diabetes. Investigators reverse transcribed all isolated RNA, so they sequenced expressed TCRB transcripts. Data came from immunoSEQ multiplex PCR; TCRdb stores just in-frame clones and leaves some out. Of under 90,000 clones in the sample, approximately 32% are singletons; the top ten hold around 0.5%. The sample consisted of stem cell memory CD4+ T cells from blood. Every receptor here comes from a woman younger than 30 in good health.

CDR3 sequence (DNA): TGTGCCAGCAGTTTTGCGGGAGGGGAATCAAATGAGCAGTTCTTC. Amino acids: CASSFAGGESNEQFF. The chain recombines TRBV2 with TRBJ2-1; 9 bases agree with TRBD2. Germline V CDR1 and CDR2: SNHLY, FYNNEI. The CDR3 consists of 15 residues. J gave up 7 bases and V 5 bases, and 9 bases lay outside the gene matches.

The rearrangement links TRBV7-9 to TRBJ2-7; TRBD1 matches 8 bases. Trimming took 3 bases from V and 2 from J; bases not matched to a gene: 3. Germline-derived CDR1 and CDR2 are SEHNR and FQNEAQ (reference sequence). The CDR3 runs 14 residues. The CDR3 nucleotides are TGTGCCAGCAGCTTCGGACAGGGACCCTACGAGCAGTACTTC. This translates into CASSFGQGPYEQYF.

The CDR3 here is CASSLEGGRGTEAFF. The CDR3 DNA follows: TGTGCCAGCAGCTTAGAGGGCGGCCGGGGAACTGAAGCTTTCTTT. The chain links TRBV7-2 to TRBJ1-1, with no clear D. CDR1 and CDR2 (germline): SGHTA, FQGNSA. The V end was cut by 1 base, the J end by 5 bases, with 14 bases between. The CDR3 sequence is 15 residues long.

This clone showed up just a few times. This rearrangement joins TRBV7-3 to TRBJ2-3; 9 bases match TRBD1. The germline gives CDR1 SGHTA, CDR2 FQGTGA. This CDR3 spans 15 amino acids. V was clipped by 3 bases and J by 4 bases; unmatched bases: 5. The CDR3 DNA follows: TGTGCCAGCAGCTTCCAGGGACAGGGCGCAGATACGCAGTATTTT. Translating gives CASSFQGQGADTQYF. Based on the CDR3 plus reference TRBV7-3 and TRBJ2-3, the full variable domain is GAGVSQTPSNKVTEKGKYVELRCDPISGHTALYWYRQSLGQGPEFLIYFQGTGAADDSGLPNDRFFAVRPEGSVSTLKIQRTERGDSAVYLCASSFQGQGADTQYFGPGTRLTVL.

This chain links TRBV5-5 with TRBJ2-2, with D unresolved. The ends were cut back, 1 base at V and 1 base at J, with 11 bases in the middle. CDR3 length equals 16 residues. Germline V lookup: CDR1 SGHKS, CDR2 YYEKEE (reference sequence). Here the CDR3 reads CASSLSGGGNTGELFF. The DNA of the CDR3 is TGTGCCAGCAGCTTGAGTGGCGGTGGGAACACCGGGGAGCTGTTTTTT.

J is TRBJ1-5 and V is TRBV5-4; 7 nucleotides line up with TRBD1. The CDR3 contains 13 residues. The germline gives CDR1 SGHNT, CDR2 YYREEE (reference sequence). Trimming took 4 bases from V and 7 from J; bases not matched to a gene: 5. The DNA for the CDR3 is TGTGCCAGCAGCCCCGACAGGGAACAGCCCCAGCATTTT. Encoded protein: CASSPDREQPQHF.

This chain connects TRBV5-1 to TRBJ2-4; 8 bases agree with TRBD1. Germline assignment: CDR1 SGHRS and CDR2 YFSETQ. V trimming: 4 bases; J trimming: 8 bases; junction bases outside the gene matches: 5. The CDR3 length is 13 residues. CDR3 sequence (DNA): TGCGCCAGCAGCGCACAGGGGGGAGACATTCAGTACTTC. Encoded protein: CASSAQGGDIQYF.

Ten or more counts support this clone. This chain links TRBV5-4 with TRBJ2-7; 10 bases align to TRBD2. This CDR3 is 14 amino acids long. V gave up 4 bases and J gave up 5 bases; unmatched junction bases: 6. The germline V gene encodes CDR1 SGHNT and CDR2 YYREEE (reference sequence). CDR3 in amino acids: CASSTTLAGDEQYF. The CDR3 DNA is TGTGCCAGCAGCACGACTCTAGCGGGGGACGAGCAGTACTTC.

CDR3 amino acids: CASSYRSSGANVLTF. In DNA form, the CDR3 reads TGTGCCAGCAGTTACAGGAGCTCTGGGGCCAACGTCCTGACTTTC. The chain recombines TRBV6-5 with TRBJ2-6, with D unresolved. The CDR3 contains 15 residues. Deletions cut 2 bases from V and 0 bases from J, with 5 bases between. Germline V gives CDR1 MNHEY, CDR2 SVGAGI.